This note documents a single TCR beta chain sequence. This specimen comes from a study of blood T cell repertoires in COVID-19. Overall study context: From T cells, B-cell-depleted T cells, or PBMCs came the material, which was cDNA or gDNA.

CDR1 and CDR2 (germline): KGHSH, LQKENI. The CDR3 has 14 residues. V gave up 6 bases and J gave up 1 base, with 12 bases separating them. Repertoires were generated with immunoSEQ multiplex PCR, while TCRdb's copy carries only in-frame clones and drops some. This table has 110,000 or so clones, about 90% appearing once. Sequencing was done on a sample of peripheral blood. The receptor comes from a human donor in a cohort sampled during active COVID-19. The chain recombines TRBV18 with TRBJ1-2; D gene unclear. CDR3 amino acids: CASSPLSLNYGYTF. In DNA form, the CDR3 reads TGTGCCAGCTCTCCCTTAAGCCTTAACTATGGCTACACCTTC. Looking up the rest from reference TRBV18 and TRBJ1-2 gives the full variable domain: NAGVMQNPRHLVRRRGQEARLRCSPMKGHSHVYWYRQLPEEGLKFMVYLQKENIIDESGMPKERFSAEFPKEGPSILRIQQVVRGDSAAYFCASSPLSLNYGYTFGSGTRLTVV.